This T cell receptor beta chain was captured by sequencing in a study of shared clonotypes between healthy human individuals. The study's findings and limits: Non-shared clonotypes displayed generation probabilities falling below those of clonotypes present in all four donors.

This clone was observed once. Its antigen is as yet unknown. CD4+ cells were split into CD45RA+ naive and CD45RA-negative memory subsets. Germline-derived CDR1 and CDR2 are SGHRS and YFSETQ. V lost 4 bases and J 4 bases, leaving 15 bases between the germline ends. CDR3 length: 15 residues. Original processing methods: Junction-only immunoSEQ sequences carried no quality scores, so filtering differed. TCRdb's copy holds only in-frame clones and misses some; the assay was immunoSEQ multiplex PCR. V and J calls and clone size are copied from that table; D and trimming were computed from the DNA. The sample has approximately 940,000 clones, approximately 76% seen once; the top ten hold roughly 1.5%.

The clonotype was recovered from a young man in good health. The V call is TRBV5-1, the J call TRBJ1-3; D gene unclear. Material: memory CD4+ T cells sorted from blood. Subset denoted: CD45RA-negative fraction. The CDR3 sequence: CASSPGSGSGNTIYF. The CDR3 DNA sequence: TGCGCCAGCAGCCCCGGTTCGGGGTCAGGAAACACCATATATTTT.